This is a list of T cell receptor beta chains from one sample in a study of CD8+ T cells in alopecia areata. The data were produced by immunoSEQ multiplex PCR, yet TCRdb's version contains in-frame clones alone and is incomplete. The sample includes about 140,000 clones, about 51% of them seen just once. The specimen was CD4+ T cells sorted from blood, collected at week 0. These receptors were obtained from a human donor with alopecia areata. Both conserved end residues are part of each CDR3.

v_call	j_call	cdr3_aa
TRBV6-5	TRBJ1-2	CASSYSDRDGYTF
TRBV23-1	TRBJ1-2	CASSPGRDYGYTF
TRBV29-1	TRBJ2-1	CSVKRGRDWNEQFF
TRBV4-3	TRBJ1-4	CASSQGDSRGNEKLFF
TRBV29-1	TRBJ2-2	CSVEARIDGLGELFF
TRBV7-2	TRBJ2-1	CASSPPGRPYNEQFF
TRBV9	TRBJ2-5	CASSVGTTQETQYF
TRBV11-3	TRBJ2-5	CASSLRLAGETQYF
TRBV27	TRBJ2-5	CASSLSLAGYQETQYF
TRBV29-1	TRBJ2-7	CSAGSGWGSYEQYF
TRBV29-1	TRBJ1-2	CSVLGLDGYTF
TRBV4-2	TRBJ2-3	CASSLVAGGLTDTQYF
TRBV7-2	TRBJ1-1	CASSLAAKGSYEGSSATGEAFF
TRBV7-9	TRBJ1-2	CASSFIGFMRGYGYTF
TRBV30	TRBJ1-5	CAWSGGAQPQHF
TRBV7-2	TRBJ1-3	CASSLGPMEISGNTIYF
TRBV2	TRBJ2-3	CASSGGSGGIDTQYF
TRBV7-2	TRBJ2-7	CASSWGTNGLEQYF
TRBV4-2	TRBJ2-2	CASSQETRTGELFF
TRBV6-1	TRBJ2-3	CASSERGAVSTDTQYF
TRBV27	TRBJ1-1	CASSLHRGSGLNTEAFF
TRBV11-2	TRBJ1-2	CASSLLGANYGYTF
TRBV25-1	TRBJ1-5	CASSGPGGGQPQHF
TRBV29-1	TRBJ1-2	CSVEDRGGTGGYTF
TRBV28	TRBJ1-2	CAMGAGGHYGYTF
TRBV20-1	TRBJ1-1	CSARGQRAFF
TRBV23-1	TRBJ2-7	CASSPLGGGGKGEQYF
TRBV5-1	TRBJ2-7	CASSKDGTGYYEQYF
TRBV7-2	TRBJ2-1	CASSSLTGRGSYNEQFF
TRBV4-1	TRBJ2-5	CASSQEGGRKTQYF
TRBV7-9	TRBJ2-5	CASSTDGRGTQYF
TRBV30	TRBJ2-5	CAWSVPQEDQETQYF
TRBV7-9	TRBJ1-1	CASSLGQAATEAFF
TRBV7-8	TRBJ2-3	CASSFSVLLGTDTQYF
TRBV30	TRBJ2-3	CARSTQYF
TRBV5-1	TRBJ2-5	CASSLRPGETQYF
TRBV30	TRBJ2-7	CAWSPRSEQYF
TRBV2	TRBJ2-2	CASSDGGTTGELFF
TRBV5-1	TRBJ2-7	CASSPDLYEQYF
TRBV4-3	TRBJ1-1	CASSRGGRLNTEAFF
TRBV2	TRBJ2-3	CASNGGKDTQYF
TRBV4-1	TRBJ2-5	CASSLRSGTQQETQYF
TRBV29-1	TRBJ2-2	CSVAGGELFF
TRBV30	TRBJ1-4	CAWRPRGGGNEKLFF
TRBV5-6	TRBJ1-2	CASSSLWGGFGYTF
TRBV29-1	TRBJ1-1	CSSTGWDTEAFF
TRBV30	TRBJ1-5	CAWSVRQGNQPQHF
TRBV29-1	TRBJ2-7	CSVQGRLTYEQYF
TRBV6-5	TRBJ2-3	CASSYPGSGRNTQYF
TRBV23-1	TRBJ2-1	CASSQSERESNNEQFF
TRBV28	TRBJ1-5	CASSSTIGGQPQHF
TRBV2	TRBJ2-3	CASSVQGRPTDTQYF
TRBV30	TRBJ1-4	CAWSGREQKLFF
TRBV13	TRBJ2-5	CASSLGGRETQYF
TRBV5-1	TRBJ2-5	CASSSRGGETQYF
TRBV14	TRBJ2-7	CASSQRGGPTYEQYF
TRBV29-1	TRBJ2-1	CSAQTRAPDGRVNEQFF
TRBV10-3	TRBJ1-1	CATNQGDSPMNTEAFF
TRBV4-1	TRBJ2-5	CASSQDGSRETQYF